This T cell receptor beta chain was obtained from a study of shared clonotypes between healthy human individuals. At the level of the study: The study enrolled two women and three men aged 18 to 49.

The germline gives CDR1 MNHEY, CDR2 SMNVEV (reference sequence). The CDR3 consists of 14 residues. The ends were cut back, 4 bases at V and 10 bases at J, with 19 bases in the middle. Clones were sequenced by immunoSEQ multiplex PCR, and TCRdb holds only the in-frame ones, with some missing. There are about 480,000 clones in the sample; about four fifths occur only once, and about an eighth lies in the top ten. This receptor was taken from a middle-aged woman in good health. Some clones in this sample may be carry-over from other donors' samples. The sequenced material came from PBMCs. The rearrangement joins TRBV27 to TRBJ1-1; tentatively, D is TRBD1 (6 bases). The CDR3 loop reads CASSSWEGVSGAFF. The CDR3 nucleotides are TGTGCCAGCAGTTCATGGGAGGGGGTTTCGGGAGCTTTCTTT.